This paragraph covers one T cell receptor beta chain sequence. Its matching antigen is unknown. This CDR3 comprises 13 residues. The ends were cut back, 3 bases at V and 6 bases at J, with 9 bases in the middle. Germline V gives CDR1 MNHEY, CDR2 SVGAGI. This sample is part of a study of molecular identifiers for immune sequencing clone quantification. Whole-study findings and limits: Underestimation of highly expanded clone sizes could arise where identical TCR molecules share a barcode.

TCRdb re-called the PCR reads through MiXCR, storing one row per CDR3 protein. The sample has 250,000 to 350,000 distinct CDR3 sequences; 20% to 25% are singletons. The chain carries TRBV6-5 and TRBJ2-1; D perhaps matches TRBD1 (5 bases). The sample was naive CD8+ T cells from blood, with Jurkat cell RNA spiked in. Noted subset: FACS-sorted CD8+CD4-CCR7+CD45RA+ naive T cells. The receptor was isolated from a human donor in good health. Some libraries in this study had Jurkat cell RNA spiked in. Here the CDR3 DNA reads TGTGCCAGCAGTTATGCAGGGCCCAATGAGCAGTTCTTC. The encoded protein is CASSYAGPNEQFF.